This T cell receptor (beta chain) originates from a study of T cells in Graves' hyperthyroidism and ophthalmopathy. Diagnoses were made from clinical symptoms, serum measures (thyroxine and TRAb), thyroid ultrasound and orbital computed tomography. Using less than 12 ml of fresh peripheral blood, PBMCs were prepared. Study-level findings and limits: Most thyroid-expanded clonotypes above 0.001 were also found in blood.

Trimming removed 6 bases at V and 3 bases at J, with 17 bases between. The CDR3 extends over 15 amino acids. Germline CDR1 MNHNS, CDR2 SASEGT. There are many counts of this clonotype. Its antigen is not identified. The TCR beta CDR3 regions underwent amplification using RNA transcripts as the source. During a first-round RT-PCR of the TCR CDR3, the HTBI primer set was used. TCRdb recomputed calls from the multiplex PCR reads with MiXCR, one row per CDR3 protein. The top ten hold 7% to 9% of the sample, which has fewer than 650,000 distinct CDR3 sequences, approximately 15% seen once. Sequenced sample: blood. This chain uses TRBV6-1 with TRBJ1-2; D unresolved. This receptor was taken from a woman aged 18-29 years with Graves' ophthalmopathy. CDR3 protein: CASSPFGDLYYGYTF. The CDR3 nucleotides read TGTGCCAGCAGCCCGTTTGGGGATTTATACTATGGCTACACCTTC.